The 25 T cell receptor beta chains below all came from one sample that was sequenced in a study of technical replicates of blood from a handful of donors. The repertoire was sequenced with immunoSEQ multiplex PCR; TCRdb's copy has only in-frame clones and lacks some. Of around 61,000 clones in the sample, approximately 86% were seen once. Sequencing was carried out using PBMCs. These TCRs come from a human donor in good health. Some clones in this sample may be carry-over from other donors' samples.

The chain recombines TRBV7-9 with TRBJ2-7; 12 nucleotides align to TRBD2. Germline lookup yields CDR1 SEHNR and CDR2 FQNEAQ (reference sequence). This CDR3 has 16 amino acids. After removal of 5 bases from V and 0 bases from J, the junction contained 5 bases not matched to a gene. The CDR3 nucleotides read TGTGCCAGCAGCACCGGACTAGCGGGGAGCTCCTACGAGCAGTACTTC. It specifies CASSTGLAGSSYEQYF.

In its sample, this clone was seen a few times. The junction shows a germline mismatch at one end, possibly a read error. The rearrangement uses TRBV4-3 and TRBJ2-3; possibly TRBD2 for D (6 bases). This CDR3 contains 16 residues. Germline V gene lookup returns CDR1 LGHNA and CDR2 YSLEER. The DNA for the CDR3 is TGCGCCAGCAGCCAAGATAAGGAGGGCTCCACAAATACGCAGTATTTT. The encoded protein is CASSQDKEGSTNTQYF.

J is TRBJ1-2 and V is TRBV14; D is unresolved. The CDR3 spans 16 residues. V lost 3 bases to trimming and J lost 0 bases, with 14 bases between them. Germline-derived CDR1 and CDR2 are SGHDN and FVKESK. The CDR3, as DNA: TGTGCCAGCAGCCAGAGGTTGGGTCAGACTAACTATGGCTACACCTTC. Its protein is CASSQRLGQTNYGYTF.

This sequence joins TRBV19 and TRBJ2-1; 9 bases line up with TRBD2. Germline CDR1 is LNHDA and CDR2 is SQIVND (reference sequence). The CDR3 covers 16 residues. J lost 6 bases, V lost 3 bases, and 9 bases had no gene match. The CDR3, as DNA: TGTGCCAGTAGTATTCCCGGGCGGGGGGGCGTCAATGAGCAGTTCTTC. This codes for CASSIPGRGGVNEQFF. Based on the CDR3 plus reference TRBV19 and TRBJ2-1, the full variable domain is DGGITQSPKYLFRKEGQNVTLSCEQNLNHDAMYWYRQDPGQGLRLIYYSQIVNDFQKGDIAEGYSVSREKKESFPLTVTSAQKNPTAFYLCASSIPGRGGVNEQFFGPGTRLTVL.

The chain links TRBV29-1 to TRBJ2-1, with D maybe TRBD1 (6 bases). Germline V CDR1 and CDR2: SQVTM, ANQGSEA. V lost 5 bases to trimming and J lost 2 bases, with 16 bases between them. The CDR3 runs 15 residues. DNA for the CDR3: TGCAGCGTTTCCATAAGGGGGAACCCCTACAATGAGCAGTTCTTC. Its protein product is CSVSIRGNPYNEQFF.

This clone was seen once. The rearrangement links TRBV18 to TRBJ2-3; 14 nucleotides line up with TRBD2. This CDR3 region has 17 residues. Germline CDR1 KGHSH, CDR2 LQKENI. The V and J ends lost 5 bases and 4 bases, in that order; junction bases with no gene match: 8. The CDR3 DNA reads TGTGCCAGCTCATCCGAGACTAGCGGGAGGGTACCAGATACGCAGTATTTT. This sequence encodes CASSSETSGRVPDTQYF.

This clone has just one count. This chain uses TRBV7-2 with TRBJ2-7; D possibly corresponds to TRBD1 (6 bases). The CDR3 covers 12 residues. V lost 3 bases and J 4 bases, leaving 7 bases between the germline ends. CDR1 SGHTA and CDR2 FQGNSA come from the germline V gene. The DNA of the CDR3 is TGTGCCAGCAGCTTTACAGGGTACGAGCAGTACTTC. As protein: CASSFTGYEQYF.

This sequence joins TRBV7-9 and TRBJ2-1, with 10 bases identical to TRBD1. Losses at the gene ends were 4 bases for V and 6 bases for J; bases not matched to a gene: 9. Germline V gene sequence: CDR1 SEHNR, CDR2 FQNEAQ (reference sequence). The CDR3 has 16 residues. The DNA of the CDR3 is TGTGCCAGCAGCTCCCTCGGGGGACAGGGGTTCAATGAGCAGTTCTTC. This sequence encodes CASSSLGGQGFNEQFF.

CDR3 loop: CASSPETGPRSPLHF. CDR3 nucleotides: TGTGCCAGCAGCCCTGAAACAGGGCCTCGGTCACCCCTCCACTTT. The chain employs TRBV4-2 and TRBJ1-6, with D maybe TRBD1 (6 bases). CDR3 length: 15 amino acids. V was cut by 4 bases and J by 10 bases, with 17 bases left in between. From germline, CDR1 is LGHNA and CDR2 YNFKEQ.

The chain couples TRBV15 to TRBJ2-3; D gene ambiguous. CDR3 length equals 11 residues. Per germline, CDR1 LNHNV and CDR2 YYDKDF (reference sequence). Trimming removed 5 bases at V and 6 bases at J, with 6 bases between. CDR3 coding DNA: TGTGCCACCAGCCCCGAGGATACGCAGTATTTT. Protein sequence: CATSPEDTQYF. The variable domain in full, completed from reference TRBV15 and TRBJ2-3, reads DAMVIQNPRYQVTQFGKPVTLSCSQTLNHNVMYWYQQKSSQAPKLLFHYYDKDFNNEADTPDNFQSRRPNTSFCFLDIRSPGLGDTAMYLCATSPEDTQYFGPGTRLTVL.

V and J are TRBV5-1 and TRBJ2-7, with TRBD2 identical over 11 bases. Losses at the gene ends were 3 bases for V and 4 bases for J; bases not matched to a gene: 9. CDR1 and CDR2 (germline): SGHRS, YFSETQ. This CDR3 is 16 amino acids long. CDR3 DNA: TGCGCCAGCAGCTCGGGACTAGCGGCAGGAGGGTACGAGCAGTACTTC. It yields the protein CASSSGLAAGGYEQYF.

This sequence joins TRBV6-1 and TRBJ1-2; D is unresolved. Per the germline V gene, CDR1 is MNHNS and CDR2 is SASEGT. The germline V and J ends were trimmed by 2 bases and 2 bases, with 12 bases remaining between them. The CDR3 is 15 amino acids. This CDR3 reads CASSESPGFNYGYTF. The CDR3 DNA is TGTGCCAGCAGTGAAAGTCCCGGGTTCAACTATGGCTACACCTTC.

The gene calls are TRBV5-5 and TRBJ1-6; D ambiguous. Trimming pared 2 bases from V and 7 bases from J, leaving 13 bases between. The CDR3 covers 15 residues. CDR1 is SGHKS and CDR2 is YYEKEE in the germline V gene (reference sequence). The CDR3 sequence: CASSLLAPQNSPLHF. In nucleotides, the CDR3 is TGTGCCAGCAGCTTACTAGCTCCACAGAATTCACCCCTCCACTTT.

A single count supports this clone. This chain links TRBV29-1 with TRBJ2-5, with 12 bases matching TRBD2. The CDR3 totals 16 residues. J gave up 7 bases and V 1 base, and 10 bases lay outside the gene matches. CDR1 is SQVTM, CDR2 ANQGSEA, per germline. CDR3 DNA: TGCAGCGTTGAAGCGGGGACTAGCGGGCCGCCAGGGACCCAGTACTTC. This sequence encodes CSVEAGTSGPPGTQYF.

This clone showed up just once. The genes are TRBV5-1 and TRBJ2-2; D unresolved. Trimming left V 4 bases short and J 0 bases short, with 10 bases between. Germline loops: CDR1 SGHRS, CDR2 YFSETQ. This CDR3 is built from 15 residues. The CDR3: CASSPGRTNTGELFF. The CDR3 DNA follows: TGCGCCAGCAGCCCCGGCAGGACGAACACCGGGGAGCTGTTTTTT.

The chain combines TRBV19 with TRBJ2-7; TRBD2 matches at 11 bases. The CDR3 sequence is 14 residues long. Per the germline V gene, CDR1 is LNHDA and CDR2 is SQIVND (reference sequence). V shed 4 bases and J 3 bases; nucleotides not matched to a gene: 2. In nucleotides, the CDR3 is TGTGCCAGTAGTAGACTAGCGGGAAACTACGAGCAGTACTTC. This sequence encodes CASSRLAGNYEQYF. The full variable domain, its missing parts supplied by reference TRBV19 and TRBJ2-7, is DGGITQSPKYLFRKEGQNVTLSCEQNLNHDAMYWYRQDPGQGLRLIYYSQIVNDFQKGDIAEGYSVSREKKESFPLTVTSAQKNPTAFYLCASSRLAGNYEQYFGPGTRLTVT.

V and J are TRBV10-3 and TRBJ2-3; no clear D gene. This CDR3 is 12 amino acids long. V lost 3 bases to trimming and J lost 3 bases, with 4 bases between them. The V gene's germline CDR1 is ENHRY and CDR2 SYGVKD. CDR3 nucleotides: TGTGCCATCAGTGAATTAACAGATACGCAGTATTTT. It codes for CAISELTDTQYF.

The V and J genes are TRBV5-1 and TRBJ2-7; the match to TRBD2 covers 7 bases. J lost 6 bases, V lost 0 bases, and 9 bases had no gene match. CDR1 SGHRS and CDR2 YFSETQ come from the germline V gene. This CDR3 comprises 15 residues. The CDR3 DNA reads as TGCGCCAGCAGCTTGGGCGGGGGAAGAGCCTCCGAGCAGTACTTC. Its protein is CASSLGGGRASEQYF.

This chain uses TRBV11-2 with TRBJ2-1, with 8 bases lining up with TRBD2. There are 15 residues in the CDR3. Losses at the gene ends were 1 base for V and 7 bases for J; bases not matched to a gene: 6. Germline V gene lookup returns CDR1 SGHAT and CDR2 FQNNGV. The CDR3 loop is CASSLGAGVVNEQFF. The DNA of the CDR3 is TGTGCCAGCAGCTTAGGAGCGGGAGTAGTTAATGAGCAGTTCTTC.

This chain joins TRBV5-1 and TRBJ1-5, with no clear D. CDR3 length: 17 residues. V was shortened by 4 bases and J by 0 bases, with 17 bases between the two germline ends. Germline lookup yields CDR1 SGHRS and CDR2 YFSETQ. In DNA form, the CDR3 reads TGCGCCAGCAGCCCCCCCCTTCCCGAGTATAGCAATCAGCCCCAGCATTTT. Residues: CASSPPLPEYSNQPQHF.

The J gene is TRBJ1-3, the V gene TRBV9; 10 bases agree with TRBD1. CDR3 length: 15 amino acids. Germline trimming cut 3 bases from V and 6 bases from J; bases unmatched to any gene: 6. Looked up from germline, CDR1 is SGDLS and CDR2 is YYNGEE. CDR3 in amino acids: CASSEGQGRVNTIYF. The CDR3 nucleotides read TGTGCCAGCAGCGAGGGACAGGGGCGGGTAAACACCATATATTTT.

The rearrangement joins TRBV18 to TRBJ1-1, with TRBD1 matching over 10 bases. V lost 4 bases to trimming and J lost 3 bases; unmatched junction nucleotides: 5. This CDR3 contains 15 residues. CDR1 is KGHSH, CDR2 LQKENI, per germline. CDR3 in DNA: TGTGCCAGCTCACAGATTGGGACAGGGGACACTGAAGCTTTCTTT. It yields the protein CASSQIGTGDTEAFF.

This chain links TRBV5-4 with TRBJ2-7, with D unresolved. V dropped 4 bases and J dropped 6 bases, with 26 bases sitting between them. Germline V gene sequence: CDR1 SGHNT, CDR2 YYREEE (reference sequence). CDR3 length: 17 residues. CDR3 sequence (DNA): TGTGCCAGCAGCCAAGTGTTGTACTCGTTGAGTTATCCCGAGCAGTACTTC. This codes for CASSQVLYSLSYPEQYF.

The CDR3 DNA sequence: TGCGCCAGCAGACCTGTCCCGGGACTCCCACGGGGTACTAATGAAAAACTGTTTTTT. Translated, it gives CASRPVPGLPRGTNEKLFF. The V call is TRBV5-1, the J call TRBJ1-4; D possibly corresponds to TRBD1 (5 bases). The germline V gene has CDR1 SGHRS and CDR2 YFSETQ. There are 19 residues in the CDR3. Trimming stripped 5 bases from V and 2 bases from J, with 25 bases between.

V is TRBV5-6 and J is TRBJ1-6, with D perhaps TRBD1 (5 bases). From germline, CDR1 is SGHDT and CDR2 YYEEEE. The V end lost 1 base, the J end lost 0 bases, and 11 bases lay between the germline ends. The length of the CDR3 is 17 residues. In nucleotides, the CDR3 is TGTGCCAGCAGCTTGTTTCAGGGAAGCTCCTATAATTCACCCCTCCACTTT. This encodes CASSLFQGSSYNSPLHF.